This is a list of T cell receptor beta chains from one sample in a study of blood T cell repertoires in COVID-19. The data were produced by immunoSEQ multiplex PCR, yet TCRdb's version contains in-frame clones alone and is incomplete. The table includes more than 40,000 clones, roughly 80% detected once. The sequencing input was peripheral blood. These receptor sequences come from a human donor with acute or convalescent COVID-19. The donor label of this sample is uncertain. The conserved cysteine and the conserved F or W are not part of the CDR3 here. Each record gives: V gene, J gene, clone size, CDR3 protein. Size tells how often a clone was seen (once, few, many) or the class of an expanded clone, and some rows leave it out.

TRBV29-1	TRBJ1-1	-	SVVRVLDTEAF
TRBV28	TRBJ1-5	-	ASSPGPNGGEIQPQH
TRBV6-6	TRBJ2-7	-	ASSFSQGYEQY
TRBV5-4	TRBJ1-2	few	ASSLKGPYGYT
TRBV10-1	TRBJ2-1	-	ASSESLGVGEQF
TRBV6-5	TRBJ2-7	-	ASRTGISYEQY
TRBV20-1	TRBJ2-7	-	SAREGSEQY
TRBV19	TRBJ1-5	few	ASSRRQGASGTGQPQH
TRBV14	TRBJ2-5	-	ASSQVLGASETQY
TRBV18	TRBJ1-4	-	ASSSDSPATNEKLF
TRBV11-3	TRBJ2-4	-	ASSYGTGGSIQY
TRBV18	TRBJ1-1	-	ASSPTSASTEAF
TRBV7-8	TRBJ2-3	-	ASSSPGQVGDTQY
TRBV7-9	TRBJ2-1	-	ASSLAPGQGSSYNEQF
TRBV7-2	TRBJ2-1	-	ASSLRSEGEQF
TRBV9	TRBJ1-4	once	ASSRGTVIDEKLF
TRBV2	TRBJ2-7	-	ASRPEGTVDEQY
TRBV20-1	TRBJ2-7	-	SASGTGDYEQY
TRBV7-9	TRBJ2-1	-	ASSGTSGRVPQQF
TRBV7-3	TRBJ2-4	-	ASSAVLSSGAKNIQY
TRBV4-1	TRBJ2-5	-	ASSQLRGETQY
TRBV19	TRBJ1-1	once	ASSMWTGGTEAF
TRBV4-3	TRBJ1-2	few	ASSQESGTPTGANT
TRBV3-1/TRBV3-2	TRBJ2-7	few	ASSPQQTSYEQY
TRBV6-5	TRBJ2-7	-	ASSIDRRNYEQY
TRBV28	TRBJ2-1	-	ASSLMGREQF
TRBV10-2	TRBJ1-4	-	ASSNNRGHTNEKLF
TRBV7-9	TRBJ1-5	-	ASSFGQVNQPQH
TRBV19	TRBJ1-5	-	ASSLGNSGNQPQH
TRBV6-4	TRBJ1-2	-	ASSQGSSSSGYT
TRBV6-5	TRBJ2-7	-	ASSVGTVSHYEQY
TRBV11-3	TRBJ1-1	-	ASSLQNSMRAF
TRBV5-1	TRBJ1-1	-	ASSWGQGVSEAF
TRBV27	TRBJ1-1	-	ASSLRAGSNTEAF
TRBV6-5	TRBJ1-2	-	ASSYGESWGYT
TRBV29-1	TRBJ1-5	-	SVVAGAPDQPQH
TRBV11-2	TRBJ2-1	-	ASSLVRDTLLYNEQF
TRBV7-2	TRBJ2-1	-	ASSFQTGADQF
TRBV9	TRBJ2-5	few	ASSVATGNRETQY
TRBV11-2	TRBJ2-1	-	ASSHAAGGHNEQF
TRBV10-3	TRBJ1-5	-	AISETGQGGISNQPQH
TRBV9	TRBJ1-1	-	ASSEGQGAPRAF
TRBV9	TRBJ1-4	-	ASSVGGRANEKLF
TRBV10-3	TRBJ1-2	once	AISATGGYGYT
TRBV6-6	TRBJ2-3	-	ASSGTSGMGTDTQY
TRBV30	TRBJ1-2	-	AWSVPGFTGYT
TRBV27	TRBJ2-7	few	ASSLGRGLGEQY
TRBV5-1	TRBJ2-3	-	ASSLDGGPQDTQY